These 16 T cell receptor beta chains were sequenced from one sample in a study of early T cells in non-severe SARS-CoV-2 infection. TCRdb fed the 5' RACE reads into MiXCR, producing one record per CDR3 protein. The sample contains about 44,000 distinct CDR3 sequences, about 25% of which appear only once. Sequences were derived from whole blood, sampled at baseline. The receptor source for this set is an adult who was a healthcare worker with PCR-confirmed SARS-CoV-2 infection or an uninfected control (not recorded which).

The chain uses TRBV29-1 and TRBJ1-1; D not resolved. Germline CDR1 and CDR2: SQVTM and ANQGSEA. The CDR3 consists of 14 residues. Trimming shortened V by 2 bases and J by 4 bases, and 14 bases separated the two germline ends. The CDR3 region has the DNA TGCAGCGTTGAATCGGCGGAATACGGCACTGAAGCTTTCTTT. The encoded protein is CSVESAEYGTEAFF.

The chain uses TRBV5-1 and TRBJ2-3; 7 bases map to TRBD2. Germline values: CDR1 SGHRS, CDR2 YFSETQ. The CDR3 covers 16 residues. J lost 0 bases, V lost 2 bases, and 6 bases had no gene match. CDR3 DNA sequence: TGCGCCAGCAGCTTAATCCTAGCGGCTAGCACAGATACGCAGTATTTT. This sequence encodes CASSLILAASTDTQYF.

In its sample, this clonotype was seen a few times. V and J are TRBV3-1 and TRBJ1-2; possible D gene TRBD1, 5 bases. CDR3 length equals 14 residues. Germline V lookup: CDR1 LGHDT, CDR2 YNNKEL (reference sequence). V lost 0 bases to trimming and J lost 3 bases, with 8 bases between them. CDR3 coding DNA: TGTGCCAGCAGCCAAGATCAGGGCTACTATGGCTACACCTTC. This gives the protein CASSQDQGYYGYTF.

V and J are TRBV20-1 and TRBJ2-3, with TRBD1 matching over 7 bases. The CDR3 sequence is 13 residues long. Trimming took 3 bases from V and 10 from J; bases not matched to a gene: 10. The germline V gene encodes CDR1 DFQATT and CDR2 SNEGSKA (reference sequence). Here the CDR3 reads CSASPVTGKAQYF. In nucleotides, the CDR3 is TGCAGTGCTAGCCCTGTGACAGGGAAGGCGCAGTATTTT.

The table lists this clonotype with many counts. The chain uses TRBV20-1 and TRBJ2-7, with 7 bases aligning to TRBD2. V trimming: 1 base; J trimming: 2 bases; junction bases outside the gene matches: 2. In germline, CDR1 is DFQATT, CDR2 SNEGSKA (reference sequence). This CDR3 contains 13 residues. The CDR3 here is CSARGEGTYEQYF. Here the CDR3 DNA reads TGCAGTGCTAGAGGGGAGGGGACCTACGAGCAGTACTTC.

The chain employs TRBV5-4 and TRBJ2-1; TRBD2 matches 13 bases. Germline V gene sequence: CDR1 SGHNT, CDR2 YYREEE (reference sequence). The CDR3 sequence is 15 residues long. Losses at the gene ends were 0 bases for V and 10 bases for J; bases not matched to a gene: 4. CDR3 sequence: CASSLGGLAGEEQFF. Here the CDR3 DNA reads TGTGCCAGCAGCTTGGGAGGACTAGCGGGGGAGGAGCAGTTCTTC.

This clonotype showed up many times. CDR3 region: CSASPPRGEQFF. Written as DNA, the CDR3 is TGCAGTGCTAGCCCCCCGCGGGGTGAGCAGTTCTTC. The gene calls are TRBV20-1 and TRBJ2-1, with TRBD2 as a possible D gene (6 bases). Germline CDR1 reads DFQATT; CDR2 reads SNEGSKA (reference sequence). The CDR3 is 12 residues long. Trimming took 3 bases from V and 9 from J, leaving 12 bases between them.

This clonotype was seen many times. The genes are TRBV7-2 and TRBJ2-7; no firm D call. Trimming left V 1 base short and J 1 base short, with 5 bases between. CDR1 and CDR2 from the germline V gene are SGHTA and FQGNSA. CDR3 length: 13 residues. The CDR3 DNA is TGTGCCAGCAGCTTAGTCAGTTCCTACGAGCAGTACTTC. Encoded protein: CASSLVSSYEQYF.

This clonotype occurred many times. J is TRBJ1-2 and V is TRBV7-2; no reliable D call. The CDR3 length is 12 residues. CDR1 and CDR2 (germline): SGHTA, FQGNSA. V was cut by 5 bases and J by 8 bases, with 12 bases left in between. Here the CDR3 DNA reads TGTGCCAGCAGCGAGGGCCCCTTGGGCTACACCTTC. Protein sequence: CASSEGPLGYTF.

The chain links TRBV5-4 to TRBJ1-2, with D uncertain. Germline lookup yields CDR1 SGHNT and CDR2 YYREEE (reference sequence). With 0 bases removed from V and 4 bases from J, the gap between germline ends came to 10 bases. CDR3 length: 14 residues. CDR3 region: CASSLEGRGYGYTF. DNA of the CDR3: TGTGCCAGCAGCTTGGAAGGGCGAGGCTATGGCTACACCTTC.

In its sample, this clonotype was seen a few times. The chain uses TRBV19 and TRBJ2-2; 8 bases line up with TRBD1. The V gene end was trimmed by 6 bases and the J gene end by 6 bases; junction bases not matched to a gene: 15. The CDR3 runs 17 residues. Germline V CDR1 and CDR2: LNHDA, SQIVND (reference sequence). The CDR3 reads CASRDRAGGPTPGELFF. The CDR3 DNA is TGTGCCAGTAGGGATCGGGCAGGGGGCCCCACCCCCGGGGAGCTGTTTTTT. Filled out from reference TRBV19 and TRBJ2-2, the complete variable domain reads DGGITQSPKYLFRKEGQNVTLSCEQNLNHDAMYWYRQDPGQGLRLIYYSQIVNDFQKGDIAEGYSVSREKKESFPLTVTSAQKNPTAFYLCASRDRAGGPTPGELFFGEGSRLTVL.

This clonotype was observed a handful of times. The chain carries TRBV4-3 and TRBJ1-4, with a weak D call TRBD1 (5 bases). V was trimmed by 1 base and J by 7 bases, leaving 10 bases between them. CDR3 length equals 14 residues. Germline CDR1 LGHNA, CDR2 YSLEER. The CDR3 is CASSQGGVGEKLFF. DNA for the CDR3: TGCGCCAGCAGCCAAGGGGGGGTTGGTGAAAAACTGTTTTTT.

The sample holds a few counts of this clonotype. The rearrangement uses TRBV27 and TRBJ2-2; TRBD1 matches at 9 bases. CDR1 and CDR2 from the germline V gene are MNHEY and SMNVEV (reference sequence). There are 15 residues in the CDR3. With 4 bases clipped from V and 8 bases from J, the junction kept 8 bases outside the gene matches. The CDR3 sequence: CASSYRGPFDGELFF. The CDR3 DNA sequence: TGTGCCAGCAGTTACAGGGGGCCTTTTGATGGGGAGCTGTTTTTT.

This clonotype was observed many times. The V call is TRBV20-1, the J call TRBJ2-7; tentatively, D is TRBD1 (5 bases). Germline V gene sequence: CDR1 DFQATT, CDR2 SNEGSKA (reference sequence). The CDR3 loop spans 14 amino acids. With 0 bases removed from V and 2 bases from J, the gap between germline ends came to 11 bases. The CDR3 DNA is TGCAGTGCTAGAGATCCAGGGTCGGCCTACGAGCAGTACTTC. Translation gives CSARDPGSAYEQYF.

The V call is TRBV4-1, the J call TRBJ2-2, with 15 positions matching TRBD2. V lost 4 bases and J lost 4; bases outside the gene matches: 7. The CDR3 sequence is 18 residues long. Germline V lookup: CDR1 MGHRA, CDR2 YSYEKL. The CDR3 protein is CASSRGLAGGGGTGELFF. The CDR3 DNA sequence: TGCGCCAGCAGCCGGGGACTAGCGGGGGGTGGCGGCACCGGGGAGCTGTTTTTT.

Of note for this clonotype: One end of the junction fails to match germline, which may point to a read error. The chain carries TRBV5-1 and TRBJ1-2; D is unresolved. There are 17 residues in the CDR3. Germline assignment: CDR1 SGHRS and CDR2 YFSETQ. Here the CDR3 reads CASSLGAHGPREYGYTF. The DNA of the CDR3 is TGCGCCAGCAGCTTGGGGGCCCACGGGCCGAGGGAGTATGGCTACACATTC.